This TCR beta chain comes out of a study of STAT5B mutations in CD4+ large granular lymphocyte leukemia. Overall study context: The CDR3 'QG' motif was associated with a particular HLA allele among healthy donors.

Study-wide results and limits: CD4-sorted patient repertoires seemed more clonal than healthy CD4+ repertoires.

Control samples were healthy donors' buffy coats. Sequencing was at survey level. The data were produced by immunoSEQ multiplex PCR, yet TCRdb's version contains in-frame clones alone and is incomplete. Of about 21,000 clones listed, roughly three quarters were seen once; the top ten hold approximately 31%. Turning to this clone: Its antigen is as yet unknown.

With 5 bases clipped from V and 5 bases from J, the junction kept 13 bases outside the gene matches. The CDR3 has 16 amino acids. Germline assignment: CDR1 LNHDA and CDR2 SQIVND (reference sequence). The sequence derives from a human donor in good health. The V gene is TRBV19, the J gene TRBJ1-1; 8 bases are shared with TRBD1. Sequencing was carried out using CD4+ T cells from blood buffy coats. The DNA of the CDR3 is TGTGCCAGTAGTTCTACAGGGGGTGCCAAGGGAACTGAAGCTTTCTTT. Amino acid sequence: CASSSTGGAKGTEAFF. Full variable domain (missing parts from reference TRBV19 and TRBJ1-1): DGGITQSPKYLFRKEGQNVTLSCEQNLNHDAMYWYRQDPGQGLRLIYYSQIVNDFQKGDIAEGYSVSREKKESFPLTVTSAQKNPTAFYLCASSSTGGAKGTEAFFGQGTRLTVV.